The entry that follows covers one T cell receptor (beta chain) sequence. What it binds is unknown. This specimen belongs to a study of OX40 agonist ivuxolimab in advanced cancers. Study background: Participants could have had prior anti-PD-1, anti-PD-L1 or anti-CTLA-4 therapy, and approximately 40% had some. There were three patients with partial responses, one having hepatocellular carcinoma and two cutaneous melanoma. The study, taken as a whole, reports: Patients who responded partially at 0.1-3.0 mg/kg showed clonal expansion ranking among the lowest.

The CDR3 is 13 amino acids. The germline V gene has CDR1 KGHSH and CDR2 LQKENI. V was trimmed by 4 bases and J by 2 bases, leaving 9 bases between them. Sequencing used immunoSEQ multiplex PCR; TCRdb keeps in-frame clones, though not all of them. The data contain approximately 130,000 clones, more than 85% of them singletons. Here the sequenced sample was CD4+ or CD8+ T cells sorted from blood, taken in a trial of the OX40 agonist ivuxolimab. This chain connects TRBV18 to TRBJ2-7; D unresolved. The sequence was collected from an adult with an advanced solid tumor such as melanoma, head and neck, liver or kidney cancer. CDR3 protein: CASSREVTYEQYF. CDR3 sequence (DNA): TGTGCCAGCTCACGTGAAGTTACCTACGAGCAGTACTTC.